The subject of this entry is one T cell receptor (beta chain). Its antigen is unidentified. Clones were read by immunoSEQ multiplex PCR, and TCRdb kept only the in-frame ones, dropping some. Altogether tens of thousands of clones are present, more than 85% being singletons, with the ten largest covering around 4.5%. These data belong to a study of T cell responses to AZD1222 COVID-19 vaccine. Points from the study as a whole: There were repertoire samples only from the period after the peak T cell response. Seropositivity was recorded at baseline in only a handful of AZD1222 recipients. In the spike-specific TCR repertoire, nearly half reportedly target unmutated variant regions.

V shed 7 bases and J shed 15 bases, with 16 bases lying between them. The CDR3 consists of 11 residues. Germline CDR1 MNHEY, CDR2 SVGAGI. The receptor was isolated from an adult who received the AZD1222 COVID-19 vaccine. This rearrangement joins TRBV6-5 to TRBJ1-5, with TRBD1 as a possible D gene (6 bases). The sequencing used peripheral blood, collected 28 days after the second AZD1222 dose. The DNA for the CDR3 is TGTGCCAGCACCGCGACAGGTCCTCGGCATTTT. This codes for CASTATGPRHF.